These 6 T cell receptor beta chains share one sample of origin, sequenced in a study of T-cell reconstitution after alpha-beta-depleted transplantation in children. The TCRbeta library was prepared with unique molecular identifiers. TCRdb called the PCR reads again in MiXCR, with one record for every CDR3 protein. The sample records around 250,000 distinct CDR3 sequences, 9.5% to 10% being singletons. Sample: PBMCs from the stem cell graft donor, taken from the stem cell graft. These receptors all come from a human donor who donated a stem cell graft to a child with SCID.

The chain recombines TRBV2 with TRBJ1-2, with TRBD1 identical over 7 bases. The CDR3 has 15 amino acids. From germline, CDR1 is SNHLY and CDR2 FYNNEI. J was trimmed by 4 bases and V by 6 bases; bases with no gene match: 11. CDR3 protein: CASRGAQGISYGYTF. The DNA of the CDR3 is TGTGCCAGCAGAGGAGCACAGGGGATAAGCTATGGCTACACCTTC.

This chain links TRBV19 with TRBJ2-1; 11 positions match TRBD2. The CDR3 spans 15 residues. V shed 3 bases and J 5 bases; nucleotides not matched to a gene: 3. Germline V lookup: CDR1 LNHDA, CDR2 SQIVND (reference sequence). Written as DNA, the CDR3 is TGTGCCAGTAGTATCTTAGCGGGGGGGAACAATGAGCAGTTCTTC. It encodes CASSILAGGNNEQFF.

CDR3 sequence: CASSLIRTDTQYF. CDR3 coding DNA: TGCGCCAGCAGCTTAATCCGCACAGATACGCAGTATTTT. The chain carries TRBV5-1 and TRBJ2-3, with unresolved D. The CDR3 is 13 residues long. Trimming took off 2 bases at V and 1 base at J, with 5 bases between the two ends. CDR1 and CDR2 from the germline V gene are SGHRS and YFSETQ.

This clonotype was detected a few times. The J gene is TRBJ2-7, the V gene TRBV12-3 or TRBV12-4; 7 nucleotides match TRBD2. The CDR3 runs to 14 residues. V lost 4 bases and J lost 2; bases outside the gene matches: 5. The CDR3 loop is CASSSGREAYEQYF. CDR3 in DNA: TGTGCCAGCAGTTCAGGGAGGGAAGCCTACGAGCAGTACTTC.

V gene TRBV20-1 combines with J gene TRBJ2-1, with no clear D. V was pared by 6 bases and J by 0 bases, with 12 bases between. This CDR3 comprises 14 residues. In germline, CDR1 is DFQATT, CDR2 SNEGSKA (reference sequence). The CDR3 DNA sequence: TGCAGTGCCTCTCCCCCAAGCTCCTACAATGAGCAGTTCTTC. Translation gives CSASPPSSYNEQFF.

This clonotype has a handful of counts. The rearrangement links TRBV12-3 or TRBV12-4 to TRBJ1-2; D is undetermined. The CDR3 spans 15 residues. Deletions cut 3 bases from V and 3 bases from J, with 14 bases between. This CDR3 reads CASSFPTPRDYGYTF. The CDR3 coding sequence is TGTGCCAGCAGTTTCCCGACACCACGTGACTATGGCTACACCTTC.